One sample yielded the 4 T cell receptor beta chains listed below, sequenced in a study of blood T cell repertoires in COVID-19. Method: immunoSEQ multiplex PCR; TCRdb's copy keeps in-frame clones and lacks some. The profile covers about 73,000 clones, with around 83% appearing a single time and approximately 6% taken by the ten largest. Sequenced: peripheral blood. The receptors were gathered from a woman aged 55-75 years with acute or convalescent COVID-19.

The chain joins TRBV11-2 to TRBJ2-5; D may be TRBD1 (5 bases). Germline V lookup: CDR1 SGHAT, CDR2 FQNNGV. The CDR3 covers 12 residues. V gave up 8 bases and J gave up 0 bases, with 7 bases separating them. The CDR3 spells CASGAYQETQYF. CDR3 nucleotide sequence: TGTGCCAGCGGGGCCTACCAAGAGACCCAGTACTTC. The entire variable domain, with the rest obtained from reference TRBV11-2 and TRBJ2-5, is as follows: EAGVAQSPRYKIIEKRQSVAFWCNPISGHATLYWYQQILGQGPKLLIQFQNNGVVDDSQLPKDRFSAERLKGVDSTLKIQPAKLEDSAVYLCASGAYQETQYFGPGTRLLVL.

The J gene is TRBJ1-5, the V gene TRBV7-2, with D possibly matching TRBD1 (6 bases). Germline V gene data show CDR1 as SGHTA and CDR2 as FQGNSA. V was cut by 4 bases and J by 4 bases, with 11 bases left in between. The CDR3 sequence is 14 residues long. DNA of the CDR3: TGTGCCAGCAGCTACCGGACAGAGAATCAGCCCCAGCATTTT. Translation gives CASSYRTENQPQHF.

This chain connects TRBV4-2 to TRBJ1-6, with D possibly matching TRBD1 (6 bases). Germline CDR1 and CDR2: LGHNA and YNFKEQ. Trimming removed 1 base from V and 7 bases from J, with 8 bases in between. The CDR3 has 14 amino acids. The CDR3 nucleotides read TGTGCCAGCAGCCAAGCTCAGGGGAATTCACCCCTCCACTTT. Translating it yields CASSQAQGNSPLHF.

The chain employs TRBV5-6 and TRBJ1-2, with 9 bases lining up with TRBD1. The germline V gene has CDR1 SGHDT and CDR2 YYEEEE. The CDR3 is made up of 15 amino acids. V dropped 3 bases and J dropped 4; count of bases not matched to a gene: 7. This CDR3 is CASSSPDRGAYGYTF. CDR3 sequence (DNA): TGTGCCAGCAGCTCCCCGGACAGGGGCGCCTATGGCTACACCTTC.